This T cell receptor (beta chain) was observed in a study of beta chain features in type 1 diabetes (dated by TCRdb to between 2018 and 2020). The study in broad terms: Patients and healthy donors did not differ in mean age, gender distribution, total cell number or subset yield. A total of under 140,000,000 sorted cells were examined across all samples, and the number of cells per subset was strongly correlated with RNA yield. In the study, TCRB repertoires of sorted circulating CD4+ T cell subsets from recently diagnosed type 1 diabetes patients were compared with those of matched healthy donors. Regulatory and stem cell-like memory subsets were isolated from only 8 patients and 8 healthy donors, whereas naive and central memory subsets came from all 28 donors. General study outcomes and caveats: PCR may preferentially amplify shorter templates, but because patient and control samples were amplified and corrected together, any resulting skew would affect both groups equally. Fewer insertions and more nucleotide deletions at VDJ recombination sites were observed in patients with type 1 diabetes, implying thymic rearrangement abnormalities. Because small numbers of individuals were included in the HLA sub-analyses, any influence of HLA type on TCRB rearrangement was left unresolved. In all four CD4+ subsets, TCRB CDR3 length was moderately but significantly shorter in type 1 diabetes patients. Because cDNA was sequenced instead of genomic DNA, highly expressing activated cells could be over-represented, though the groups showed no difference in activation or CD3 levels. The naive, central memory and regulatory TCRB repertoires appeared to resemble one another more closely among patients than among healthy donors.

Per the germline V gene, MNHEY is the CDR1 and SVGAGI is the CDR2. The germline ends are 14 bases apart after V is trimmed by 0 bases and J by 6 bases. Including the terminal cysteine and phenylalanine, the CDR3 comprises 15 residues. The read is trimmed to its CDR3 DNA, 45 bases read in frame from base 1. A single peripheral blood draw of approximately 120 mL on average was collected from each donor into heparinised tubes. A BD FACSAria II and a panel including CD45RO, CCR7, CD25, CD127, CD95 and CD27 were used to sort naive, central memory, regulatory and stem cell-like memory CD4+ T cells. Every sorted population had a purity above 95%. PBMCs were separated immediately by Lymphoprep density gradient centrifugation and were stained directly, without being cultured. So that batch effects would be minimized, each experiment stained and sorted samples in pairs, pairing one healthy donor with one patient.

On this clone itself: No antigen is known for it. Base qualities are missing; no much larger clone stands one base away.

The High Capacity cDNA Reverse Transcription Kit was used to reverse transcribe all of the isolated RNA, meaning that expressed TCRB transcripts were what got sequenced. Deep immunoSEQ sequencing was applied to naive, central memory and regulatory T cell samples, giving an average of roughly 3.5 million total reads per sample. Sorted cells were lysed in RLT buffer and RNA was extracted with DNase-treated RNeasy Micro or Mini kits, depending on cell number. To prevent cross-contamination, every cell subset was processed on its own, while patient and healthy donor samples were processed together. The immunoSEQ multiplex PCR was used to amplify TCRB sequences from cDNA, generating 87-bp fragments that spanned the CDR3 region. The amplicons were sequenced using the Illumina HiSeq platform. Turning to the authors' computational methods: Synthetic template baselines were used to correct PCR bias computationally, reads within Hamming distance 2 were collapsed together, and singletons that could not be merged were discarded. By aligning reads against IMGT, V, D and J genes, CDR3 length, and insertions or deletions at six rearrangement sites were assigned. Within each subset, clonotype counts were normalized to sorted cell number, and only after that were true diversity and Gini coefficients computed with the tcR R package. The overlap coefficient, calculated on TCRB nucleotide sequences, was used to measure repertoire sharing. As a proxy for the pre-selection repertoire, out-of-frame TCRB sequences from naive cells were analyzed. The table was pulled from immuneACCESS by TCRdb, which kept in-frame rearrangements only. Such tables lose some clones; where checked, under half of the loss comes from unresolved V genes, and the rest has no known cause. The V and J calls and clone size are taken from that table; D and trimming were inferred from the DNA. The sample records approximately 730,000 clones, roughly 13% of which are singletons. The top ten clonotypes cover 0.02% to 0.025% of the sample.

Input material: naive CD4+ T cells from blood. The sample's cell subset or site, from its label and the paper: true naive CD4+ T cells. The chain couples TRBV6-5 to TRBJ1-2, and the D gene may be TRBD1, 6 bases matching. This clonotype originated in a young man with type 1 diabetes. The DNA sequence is TGTGCCAGCAGTTACTCGTACAGGGTAGGAGATGGCTACACCTTC. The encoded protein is CASSYSYRVGDGYTF.